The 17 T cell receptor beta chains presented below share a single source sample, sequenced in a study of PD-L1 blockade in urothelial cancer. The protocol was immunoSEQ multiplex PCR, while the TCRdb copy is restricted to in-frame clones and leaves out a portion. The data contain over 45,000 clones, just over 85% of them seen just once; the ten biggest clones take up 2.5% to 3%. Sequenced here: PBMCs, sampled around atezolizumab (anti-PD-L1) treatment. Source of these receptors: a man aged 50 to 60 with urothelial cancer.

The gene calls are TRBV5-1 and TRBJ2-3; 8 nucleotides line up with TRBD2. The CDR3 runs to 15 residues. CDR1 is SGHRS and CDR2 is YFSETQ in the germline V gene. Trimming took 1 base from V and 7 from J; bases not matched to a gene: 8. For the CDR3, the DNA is TGCGCCAGCAGCTTGTTAGGAGCGGGAGAGAATACGCAGTATTTT. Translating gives CASSLLGAGENTQYF.

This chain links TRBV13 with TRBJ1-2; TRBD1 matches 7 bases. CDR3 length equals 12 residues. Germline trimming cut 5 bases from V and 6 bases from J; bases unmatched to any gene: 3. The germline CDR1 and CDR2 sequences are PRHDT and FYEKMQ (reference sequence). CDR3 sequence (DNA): TGTGCCAGCAGCCGTACAGGGGATGGCTACACCTTC. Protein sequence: CASSRTGDGYTF.

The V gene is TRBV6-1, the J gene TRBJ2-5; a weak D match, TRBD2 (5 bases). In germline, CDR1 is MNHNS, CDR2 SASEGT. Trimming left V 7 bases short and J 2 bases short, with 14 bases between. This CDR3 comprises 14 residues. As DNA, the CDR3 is TGTGCCAGCACCCTAAATCGGGGTCAAGAGACCCAGTACTTC. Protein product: CASTLNRGQETQYF.

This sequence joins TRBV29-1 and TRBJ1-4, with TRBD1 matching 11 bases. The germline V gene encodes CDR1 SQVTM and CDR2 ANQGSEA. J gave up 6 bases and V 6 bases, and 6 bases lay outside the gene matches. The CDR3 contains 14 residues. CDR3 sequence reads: CSVRPGQGDEKLFF. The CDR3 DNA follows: TGCAGCGTGCGGCCGGGACAGGGGGATGAAAAACTGTTTTTT.

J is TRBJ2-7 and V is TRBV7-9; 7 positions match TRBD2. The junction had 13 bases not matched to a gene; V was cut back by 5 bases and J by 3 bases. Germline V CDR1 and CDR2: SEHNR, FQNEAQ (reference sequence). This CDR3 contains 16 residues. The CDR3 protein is CASSPGREFSGYEQYF. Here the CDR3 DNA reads TGTGCCAGCAGCCCCGGGCGGGAGTTCTCCGGCTACGAGCAGTACTTC.

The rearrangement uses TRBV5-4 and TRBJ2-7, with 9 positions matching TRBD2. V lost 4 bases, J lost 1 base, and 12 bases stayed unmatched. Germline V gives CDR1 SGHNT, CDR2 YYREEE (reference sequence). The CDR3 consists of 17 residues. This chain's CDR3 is CASSPRGGLAGSYEQYF. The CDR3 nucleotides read TGTGCCAGCAGCCCCCGGGGGGGCCTAGCGGGGTCCTACGAGCAGTACTTC.

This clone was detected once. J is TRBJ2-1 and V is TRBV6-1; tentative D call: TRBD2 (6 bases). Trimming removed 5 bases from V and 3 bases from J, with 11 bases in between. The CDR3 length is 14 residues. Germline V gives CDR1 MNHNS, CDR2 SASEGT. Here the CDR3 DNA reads TGTGCCAGCAGTACGGGAGACGTCTACAATGAGCAGTTCTTC. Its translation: CASSTGDVYNEQFF.

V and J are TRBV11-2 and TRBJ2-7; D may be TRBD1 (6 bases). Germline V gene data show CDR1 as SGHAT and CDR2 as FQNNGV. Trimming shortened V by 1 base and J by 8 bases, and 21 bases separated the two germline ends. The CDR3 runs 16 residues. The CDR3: CASSLVGARVPSKQYF. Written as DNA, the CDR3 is TGTGCCAGCAGCTTAGTGGGGGCGAGGGTCCCTAGCAAGCAGTACTTC.

The CDR3 nucleotides read TGTGCCAGCAGCCGTCGGGACTCCTACGCTCTTGCGGACGAGCAGTACTTC. This gives the protein CASSRRDSYALADEQYF. This chain uses TRBV4-2 with TRBJ2-7, with a weak D call TRBD2 (6 bases). Trimming removed 4 bases at V and 5 bases at J, with 24 bases between. From germline, CDR1 is LGHNA and CDR2 YNFKEQ. The CDR3 sequence is 17 residues long.

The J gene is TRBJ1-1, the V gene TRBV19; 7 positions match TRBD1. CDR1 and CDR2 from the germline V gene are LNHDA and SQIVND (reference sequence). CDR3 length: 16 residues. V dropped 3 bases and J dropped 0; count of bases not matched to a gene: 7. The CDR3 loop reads CASSIIGQDVNTEAFF. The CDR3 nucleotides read TGTGCCAGTAGTATCATCGGACAGGATGTGAACACTGAAGCTTTCTTT.

CDR3 sequence reads: CASSDRDYYGYTF. The CDR3 DNA reads as TGTGCCAGCAGCGACCGGGACTACTATGGCTACACCTTC. The genes are TRBV9 and TRBJ1-2, with D perhaps matching TRBD1 (5 bases). Trimming pared 3 bases from V and 3 bases from J, leaving 9 bases between. Looked up from germline, CDR1 is SGDLS and CDR2 is YYNGEE. The CDR3 spans 13 residues.

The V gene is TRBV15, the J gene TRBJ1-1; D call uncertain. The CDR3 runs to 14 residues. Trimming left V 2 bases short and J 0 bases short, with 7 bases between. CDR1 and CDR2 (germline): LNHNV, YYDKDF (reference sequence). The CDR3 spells CATSRSSLNTEAFF. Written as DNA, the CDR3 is TGTGCCACCAGCAGATCCTCCTTGAACACTGAAGCTTTCTTT.

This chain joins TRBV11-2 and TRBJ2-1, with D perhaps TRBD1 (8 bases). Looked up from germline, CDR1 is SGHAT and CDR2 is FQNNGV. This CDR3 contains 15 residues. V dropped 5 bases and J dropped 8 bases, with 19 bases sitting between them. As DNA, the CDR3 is TGTGCCAGCAGCCTCAACAGGGGGGGCGAACATGAGCAGTTCTTC. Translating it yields CASSLNRGGEHEQFF.

Here the CDR3 reads CASTDRASYGYTF. In DNA form, the CDR3 reads TGTGCCAGCACCGACAGGGCCTCCTATGGCTACACCTTC. This rearrangement joins TRBV7-8 to TRBJ1-2; 7 nucleotides align to TRBD1. The trim removed 7 bases at V and 4 bases at J, leaving 6 bases unmatched. The CDR3 is 13 amino acids. Germline V CDR1 and CDR2: SGHVS, FQNEAQ. Looking up the rest from reference TRBV7-8 and TRBJ1-2 gives the full variable domain: GAGVSQSPRYKVAKRGQDVALRCDPISGHVSLFWYQQALGQGPEFLTYFQNEAQLDKSGLPSDRFFAERPEGSVSTLKIQRTQQEDSAVYLCASTDRASYGYTFGSGTRLTVV.

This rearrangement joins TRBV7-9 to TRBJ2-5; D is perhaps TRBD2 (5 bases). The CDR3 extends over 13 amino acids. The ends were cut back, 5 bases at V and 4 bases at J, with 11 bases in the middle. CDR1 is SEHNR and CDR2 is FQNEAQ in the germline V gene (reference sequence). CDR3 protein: CASSKLEVETQYF. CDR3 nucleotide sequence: TGTGCCAGCAGCAAACTAGAGGTAGAGACCCAGTACTTC.

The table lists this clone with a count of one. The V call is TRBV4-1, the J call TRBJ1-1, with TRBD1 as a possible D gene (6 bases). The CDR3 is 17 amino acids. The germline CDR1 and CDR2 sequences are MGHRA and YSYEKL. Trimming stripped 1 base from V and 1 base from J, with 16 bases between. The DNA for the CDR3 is TGCGCCAGCAGCCAAGTTATGGCAGGGGTGCGGAACACTGAAGCTTTCTTT. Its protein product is CASSQVMAGVRNTEAFF.

CDR3: CASSLSQALAKNIQYF. The DNA for the CDR3 is TGTGCCAGCAGCTTATCCCAGGCTCTAGCCAAAAACATTCAGTACTTC. The V and J genes are TRBV11-2 and TRBJ2-4, with unresolved D. CDR3 length equals 16 residues. Germline CDR1 reads SGHAT; CDR2 reads FQNNGV. With 2 bases removed from V and 0 bases from J, the gap between germline ends came to 11 bases.